This is a list of T cell receptor beta chains from one sample in a study of response to subunit inactivated influenza vaccine. Using its own MiXCR run on the RT-PCR reads, TCRdb lists one record per CDR3 protein. The repertoire holds roughly 520,000 distinct CDR3 sequences, with about 25% as singletons. Source: CD4+ T cells sorted from PBMCs, taken 5 to 6 days after vaccination. These receptors were taken from a man aged 50 to 59 who received an inactivated influenza vaccine. Both conserved end residues are trimmed from each CDR3. Each record gives: J gene, V gene, CDR3 length, D gene, CDR3 protein. The D gene is left open where the match is weak.

TRBJ2-7	TRBV20-1	10	-	SASNRGILEY
TRBJ2-5	TRBV20-1	9	-	SATRQETQY
TRBJ2-3	TRBV20-1	10	-	SALALTDTQY
TRBJ2-7	TRBV20-1	9	-	SATYRVEQY
TRBJ2-7	TRBV10-3	12	TRBD2	AISAGLAVYEQY
TRBJ2-1	TRBV5-1	15	TRBD2	ASSPSGRARSYNEQF
TRBJ2-7	TRBV7-2	11	-	ASSLQAVNEQY
TRBJ1-6	TRBV7-2	12	-	ASRGGGSNSPLH
TRBJ2-3	TRBV7-8	12	-	ASSLAPKTDTQY
TRBJ1-2	TRBV20-1	11	TRBD1	SAMDRKNYGYT
TRBJ2-1	TRBV7-2	16	TRBD2	ASSLAILAGGYYNEQF
TRBJ2-7	TRBV4-3	11	-	ASSQEPFYEQY
TRBJ2-2	TRBV24-1	14	TRBD1	ATSDPGRGSTGELF
TRBJ2-7	TRBV15	12	-	ATSRQGSVYEQY
TRBJ2-7	TRBV7-8	13	TRBD2	ASSLAVSGSYEQY
TRBJ2-1	TRBV29-1	13	TRBD2	SVGGGRESYNEQF
TRBJ1-6	TRBV7-6	14	-	ASRPTDYSYNSPLH
TRBJ1-1	TRBV29-1	10	-	SVGTGYTEAF
TRBJ1-6	TRBV7-9	11	-	ASSLAGESPLH
TRBJ2-7	TRBV5-1	12	-	ASSGWTESYEQY
TRBJ2-3	TRBV10-2	13	TRBD2	ASSRDSGRADTQY
TRBJ2-1	TRBV20-1	13	-	SARARMSSYNEQF
TRBJ2-5	TRBV9	14	-	ASSVAVGASQETQY
TRBJ2-1	TRBV18	16	TRBD2	ASSPLLGLAGGPGEQF
TRBJ2-3	TRBV3-1	12	TRBD2	ASSHRSGGNTQY
TRBJ2-5	TRBV10-2	13	TRBD1	ASSDDRGARQTQY
TRBJ1-1	TRBV7-6	11	-	ASSPKWGTEAF
TRBJ1-4	TRBV10-3	13	TRBD1	AISDQDRGGEKLF
TRBJ2-1	TRBV7-8	10	-	ASSLAANEQF